There are many counts of the clone carrying this T cell receptor beta chain. V lost 7 bases, J lost 1 base, and 4 bases lay in between. Per the germline V gene, CDR1 is SGHTA and CDR2 is FQGNSA. The CDR3 length is 11 residues. RNA transcripts provided the source from which TCR beta CDR3 regions were amplified. The primer set for the first-round RT-PCR of the TCR CDR3 was HTBI. TCRdb ran MiXCR on the multiplex PCR reads and lists one entry per CDR3 protein. This table has about 350,000 distinct CDR3 sequences, 15% to 20% appearing once. The data are from a study of T cells in Graves' hyperthyroidism and ophthalmopathy. Enrolled ophthalmopathy patients presented with a Clinical Activity Score of at least 3, a NOSPECS grade of at least 4, and disease duration under 3 months.

The origin of this receptor is a woman aged 40 to 50 with Graves' ophthalmopathy. The chain recombines TRBV7-2 with TRBJ1-2, with D hard to call. Sequencing was performed on blood. The CDR3, as DNA: TGTGCCAGCACTAATAACTATGGCTACACCTTC. Its protein is CASTNNYGYTF.